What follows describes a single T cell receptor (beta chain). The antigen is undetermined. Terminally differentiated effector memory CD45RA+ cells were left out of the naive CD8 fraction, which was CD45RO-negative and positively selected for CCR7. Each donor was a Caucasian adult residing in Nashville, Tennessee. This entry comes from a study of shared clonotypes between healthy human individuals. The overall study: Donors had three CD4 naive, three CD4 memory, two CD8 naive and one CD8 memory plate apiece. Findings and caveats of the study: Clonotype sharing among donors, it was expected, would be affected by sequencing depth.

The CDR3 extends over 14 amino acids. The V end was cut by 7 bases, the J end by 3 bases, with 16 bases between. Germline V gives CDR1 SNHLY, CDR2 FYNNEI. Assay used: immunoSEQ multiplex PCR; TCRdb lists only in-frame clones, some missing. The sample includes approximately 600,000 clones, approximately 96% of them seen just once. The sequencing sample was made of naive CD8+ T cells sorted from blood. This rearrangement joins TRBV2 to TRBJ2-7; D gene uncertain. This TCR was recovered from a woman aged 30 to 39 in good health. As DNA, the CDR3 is TGTGCCAGCACATACAAATTACCAGGCTACGAGCAGTACTTC. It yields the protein CASTYKLPGYEQYF.